This T cell receptor beta chain was recorded in a study of tumor-infiltrating lymphocytes in primary liver carcinoma. Study-wide points: There were only about 7-25% of top clones found in all five tumor regions.

Co-extracting RNA and DNA was done with about 20-34 mg of unsorted bulk tissue as input. A constant-region primer served to make TCR beta cDNA from roughly 460 ng total RNA. Three nested multiplex PCR rounds, a slightly modified ARM-PCR method, built the TCR beta libraries. TRBV1-TRBV30 forward primers paired with a C-beta reverse primer were used in the first two PCR rounds, which ran around 10 cycles each. TCRdb passed the multiplex PCR reads through MiXCR, listing each CDR3 protein once. The sample holds around 22,000 distinct CDR3 sequences, 75% to 85% seen once. This clonotype was detected only a few times. Its antigen remains unknown. At one of its ends the junction is not consistent with the germline gene, which may arise from a read error. Germline V gene data show CDR1 as MNHNS and CDR2 as SASEGT. The CDR3 runs 18 residues.

The sample consisted of liver tumor tissue from sampling region 2. This sample's subset: tumor region T2, inferior pole. The chain carries TRBV6-1 and TRBJ1-2; D is unresolved. The origin of this receptor is a woman aged 25 to 39 with primary liver carcinoma and hepatitis B virus infection. This chain's CDR3 is CASNERFLVLRSNYGYIF. CDR3 DNA sequence: TGTGCCAGCAATGAACGGTTCTTGGTCCTTAGATCTAACTATGGCTACATCTTC.